This T cell receptor (beta chain) was profiled in a study of cytomegalovirus exposure and HLA in healthy donors. CDR3 size: 15 residues. Germline V gives CDR1 SGHRS, CDR2 YFSETQ. V gave up 4 bases and J gave up 6 bases; unmatched junction bases: 7. Use of 60 Vbeta and 13 Jbeta primers characterized the PCR. Measured with immunoSEQ multiplex PCR; TCRdb has only the in-frame clones, and not every one. The sample holds about 150,000 clones, about 83% seen once. Sample: PBMCs. The sequence was collected from a woman between 40 and 55 years old in good health and CMV-seronegative. The chain joins TRBV5-1 to TRBJ2-2; 9 bases are shared with TRBD1. The CDR3 protein is CASSPDRGSAGELFF. DNA for the CDR3: TGCGCCAGCAGCCCGGACAGGGGATCGGCCGGGGAGCTGTTTTTT.